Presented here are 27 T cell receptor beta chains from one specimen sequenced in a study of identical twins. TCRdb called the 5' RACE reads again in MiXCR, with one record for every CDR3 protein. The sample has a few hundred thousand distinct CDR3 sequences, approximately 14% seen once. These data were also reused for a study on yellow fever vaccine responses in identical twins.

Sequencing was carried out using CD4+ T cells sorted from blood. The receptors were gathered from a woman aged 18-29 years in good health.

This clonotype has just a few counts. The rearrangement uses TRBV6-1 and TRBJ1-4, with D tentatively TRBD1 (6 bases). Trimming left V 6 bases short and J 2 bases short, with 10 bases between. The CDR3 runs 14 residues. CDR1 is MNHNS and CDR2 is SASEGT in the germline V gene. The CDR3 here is CASRITGTNEKLFF. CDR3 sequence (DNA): TGTGCCAGCAGAATCACAGGGACTAATGAAAAACTGTTTTTT.

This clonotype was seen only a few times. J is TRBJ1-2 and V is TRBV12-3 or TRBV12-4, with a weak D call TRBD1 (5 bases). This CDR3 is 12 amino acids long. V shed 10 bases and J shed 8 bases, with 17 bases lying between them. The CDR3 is CATRGPIIGYTF. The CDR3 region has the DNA TGTGCCACAAGGGGCCCCATAATCGGCTACACCTTC.

DNA for the CDR3: TGTGCCAGCAGCTTAGGGGATGCTAACTATGGCTACACCTTC. It specifies CASSLGDANYGYTF. The J gene is TRBJ1-2, the V gene TRBV11-2; D remains unclear. V gave up 1 base and J gave up 0 bases, with 6 bases separating them. Germline lookup yields CDR1 SGHAT and CDR2 FQNNGV. The CDR3 is 14 residues long.

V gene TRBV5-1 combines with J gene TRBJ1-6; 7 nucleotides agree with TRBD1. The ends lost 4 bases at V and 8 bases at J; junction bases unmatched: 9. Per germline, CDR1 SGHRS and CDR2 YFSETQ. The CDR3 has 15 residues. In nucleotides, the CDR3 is TGCGCCAGCAGCCGAACAGGGGATGTGGATTCACCCCTCCACTTT. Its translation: CASSRTGDVDSPLHF.

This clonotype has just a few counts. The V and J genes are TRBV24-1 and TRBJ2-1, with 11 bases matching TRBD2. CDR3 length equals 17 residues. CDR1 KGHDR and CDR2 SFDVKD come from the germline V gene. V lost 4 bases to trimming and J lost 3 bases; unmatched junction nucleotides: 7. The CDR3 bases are TGTGCCACCAGTGACACTAGCGGGAGCCGATACTACAATGAGCAGTTCTTC. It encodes CATSDTSGSRYYNEQFF.

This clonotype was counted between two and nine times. The CDR3 region is CASSESVGYRGYTF. CDR3 DNA: TGTGCCAGCAGCGAGTCCGTCGGATATCGGGGCTACACCTTC. The rearrangement links TRBV7-9 to TRBJ1-2; D is unresolved. Germline CDR1 reads SEHNR; CDR2 reads FQNEAQ (reference sequence). Deletions cut 5 bases from V and 8 bases from J, with 18 bases between. The CDR3 has 14 residues.

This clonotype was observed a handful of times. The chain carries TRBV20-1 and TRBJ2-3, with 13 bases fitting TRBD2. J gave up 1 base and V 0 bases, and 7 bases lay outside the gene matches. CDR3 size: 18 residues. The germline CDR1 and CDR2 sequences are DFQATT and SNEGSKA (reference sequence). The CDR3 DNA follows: TGCAGTGCTAGAGATATACTAGCGGGAGGGCCAGGCACAGATACGCAGTATTTT. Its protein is CSARDILAGGPGTDTQYF.

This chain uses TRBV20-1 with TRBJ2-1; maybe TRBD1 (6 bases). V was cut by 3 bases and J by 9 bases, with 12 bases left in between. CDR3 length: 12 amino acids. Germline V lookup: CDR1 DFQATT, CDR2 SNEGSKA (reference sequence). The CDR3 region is CSASRGGSEQFF. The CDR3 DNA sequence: TGCAGTGCTAGCAGGGGTGGGAGTGAGCAGTTCTTC.

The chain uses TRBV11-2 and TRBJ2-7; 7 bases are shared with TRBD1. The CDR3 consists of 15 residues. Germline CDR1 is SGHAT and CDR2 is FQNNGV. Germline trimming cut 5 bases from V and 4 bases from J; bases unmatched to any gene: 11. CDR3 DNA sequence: TGTGCCAGCAGCCGTCAGACCGGGACAGTTTACGAGCAGTACTTC. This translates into CASSRQTGTVYEQYF.

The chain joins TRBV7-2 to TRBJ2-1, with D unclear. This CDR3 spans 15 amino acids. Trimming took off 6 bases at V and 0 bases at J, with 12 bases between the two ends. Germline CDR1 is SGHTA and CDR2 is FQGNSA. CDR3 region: CASSSDSNSYNEQFF. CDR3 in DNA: TGTGCCAGCAGTTCGGATTCCAACTCCTACAATGAGCAGTTCTTC.

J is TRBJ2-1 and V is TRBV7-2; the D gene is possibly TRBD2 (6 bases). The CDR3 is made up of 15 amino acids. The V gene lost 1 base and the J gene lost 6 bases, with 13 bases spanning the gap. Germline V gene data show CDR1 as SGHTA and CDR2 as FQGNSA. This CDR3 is CASSLDGGTLNEQFF. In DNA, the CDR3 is TGTGCCAGCAGCTTAGATGGCGGGACTCTCAATGAGCAGTTCTTC.

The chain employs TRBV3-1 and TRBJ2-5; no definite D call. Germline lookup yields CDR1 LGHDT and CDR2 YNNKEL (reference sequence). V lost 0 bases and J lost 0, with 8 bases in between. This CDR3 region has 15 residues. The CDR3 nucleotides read TGTGCCAGCAGCCAAGACGGCTGGTACCAAGAGACCCAGTACTTC. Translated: CASSQDGWYQETQYF.

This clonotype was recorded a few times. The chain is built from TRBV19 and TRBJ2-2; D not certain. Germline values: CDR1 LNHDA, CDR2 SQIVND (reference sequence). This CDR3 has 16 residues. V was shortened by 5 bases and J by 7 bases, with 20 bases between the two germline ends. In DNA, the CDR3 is TGTGCCAGTAGTTCTTCCCACAGTTCTTGGGACGGGGAGCTGTTTTTT. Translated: CASSSSHSSWDGELFF.

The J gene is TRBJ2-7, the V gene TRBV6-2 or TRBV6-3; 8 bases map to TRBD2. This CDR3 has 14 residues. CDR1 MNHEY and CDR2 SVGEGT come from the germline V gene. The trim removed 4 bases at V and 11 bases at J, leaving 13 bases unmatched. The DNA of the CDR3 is TGTGCCAGCAGTTTCCAACTCGGACCGGGAGGGGAGTACTTC. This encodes CASSFQLGPGGEYF.

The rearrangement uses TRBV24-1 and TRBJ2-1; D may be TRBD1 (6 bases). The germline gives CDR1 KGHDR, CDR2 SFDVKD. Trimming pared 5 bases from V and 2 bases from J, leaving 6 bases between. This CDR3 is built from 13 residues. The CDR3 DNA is TGTGCCACCAGTGGACAGGCCTACAATGAGCAGTTCTTC. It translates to CATSGQAYNEQFF.

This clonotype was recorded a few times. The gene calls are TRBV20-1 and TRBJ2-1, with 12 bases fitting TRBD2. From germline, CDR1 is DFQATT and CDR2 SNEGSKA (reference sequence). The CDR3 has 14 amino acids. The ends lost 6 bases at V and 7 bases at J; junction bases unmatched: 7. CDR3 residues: CSAPLAGGQNEQFF. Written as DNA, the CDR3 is TGCAGTGCGCCCCTAGCGGGGGGGCAGAATGAGCAGTTCTTC.

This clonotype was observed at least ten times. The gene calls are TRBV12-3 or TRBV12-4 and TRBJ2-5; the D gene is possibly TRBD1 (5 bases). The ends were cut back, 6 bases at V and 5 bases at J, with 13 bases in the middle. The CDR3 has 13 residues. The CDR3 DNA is TGTGCCAGCAGGGAGACAGTCCCTGAGACCCAGTACTTC. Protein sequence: CASRETVPETQYF.

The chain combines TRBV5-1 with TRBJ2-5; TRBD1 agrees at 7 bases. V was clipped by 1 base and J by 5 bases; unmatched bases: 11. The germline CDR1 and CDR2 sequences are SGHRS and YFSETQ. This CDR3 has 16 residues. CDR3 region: CASSLTRQGVGETQYF. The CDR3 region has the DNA TGCGCCAGCAGCTTGACTAGACAGGGCGTTGGCGAGACCCAGTACTTC.

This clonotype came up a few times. CDR3 sequence (DNA): TGTGCCAGCACTTTCGGGGCAGCGGTCTTATATGGCTACACCTTC. This codes for CASTFGAAVLYGYTF. V gene TRBV7-9 combines with J gene TRBJ1-2; a possible D gene is TRBD1 (5 bases). The CDR3 length is 15 residues. V dropped 7 bases and J dropped 5 bases, with 20 bases sitting between them. Germline V gene data show CDR1 as SEHNR and CDR2 as FQNEAQ (reference sequence).

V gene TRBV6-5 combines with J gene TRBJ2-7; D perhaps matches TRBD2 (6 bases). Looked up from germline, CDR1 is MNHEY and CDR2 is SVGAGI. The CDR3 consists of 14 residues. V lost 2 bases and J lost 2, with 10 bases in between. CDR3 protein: CASSYREPTYEQYF. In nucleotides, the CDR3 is TGTGCCAGCAGTTACCGGGAGCCGACCTACGAGCAGTACTTC.

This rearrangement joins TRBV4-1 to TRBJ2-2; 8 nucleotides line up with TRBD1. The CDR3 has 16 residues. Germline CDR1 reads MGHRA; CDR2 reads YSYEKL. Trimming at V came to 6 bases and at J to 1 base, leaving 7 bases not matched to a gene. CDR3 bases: TGCGCCAGCAGGGGAATGACAGGGGTGAACACCGGGGAGCTGTTTTTT. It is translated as CASRGMTGVNTGELFF.

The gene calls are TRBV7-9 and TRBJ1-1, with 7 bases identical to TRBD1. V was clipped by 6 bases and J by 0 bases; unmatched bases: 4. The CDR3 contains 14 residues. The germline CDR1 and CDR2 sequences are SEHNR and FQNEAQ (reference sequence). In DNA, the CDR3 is TGTGCCAGCAGACCCGACAGGGTGAACACTGAAGCTTTCTTT. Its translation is CASRPDRVNTEAFF.

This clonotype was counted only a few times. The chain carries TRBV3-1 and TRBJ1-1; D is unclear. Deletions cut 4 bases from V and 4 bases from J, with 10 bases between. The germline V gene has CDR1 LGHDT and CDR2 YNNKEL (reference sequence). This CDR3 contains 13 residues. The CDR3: CASSRRESTEAFF. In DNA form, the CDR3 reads TGTGCCAGCAGCCGAAGGGAAAGCACTGAAGCTTTCTTT.

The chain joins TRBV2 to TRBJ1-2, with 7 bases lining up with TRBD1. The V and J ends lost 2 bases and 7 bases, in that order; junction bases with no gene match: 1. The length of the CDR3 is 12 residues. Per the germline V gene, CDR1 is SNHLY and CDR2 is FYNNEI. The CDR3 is CASSEPGGGYTF. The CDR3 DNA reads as TGTGCCAGCAGTGAACCAGGGGGTGGCTACACCTTC.

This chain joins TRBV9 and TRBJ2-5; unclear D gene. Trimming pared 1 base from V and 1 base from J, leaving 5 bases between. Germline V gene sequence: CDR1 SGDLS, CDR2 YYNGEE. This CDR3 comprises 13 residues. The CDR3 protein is CASSVTPQETQYF. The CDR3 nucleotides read TGTGCCAGCAGCGTAACTCCCCAAGAGACCCAGTACTTC.

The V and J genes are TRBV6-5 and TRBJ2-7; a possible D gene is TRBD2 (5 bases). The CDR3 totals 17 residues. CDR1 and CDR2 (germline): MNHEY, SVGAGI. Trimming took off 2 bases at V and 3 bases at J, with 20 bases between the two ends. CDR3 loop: CASSYRLVQAGVYEQYF. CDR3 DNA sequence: TGTGCCAGCAGTTACCGCTTGGTTCAGGCGGGTGTCTACGAGCAGTACTTC.

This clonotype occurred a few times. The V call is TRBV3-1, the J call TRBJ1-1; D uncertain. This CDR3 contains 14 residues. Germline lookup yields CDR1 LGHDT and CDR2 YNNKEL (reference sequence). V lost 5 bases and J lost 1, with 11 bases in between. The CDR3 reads CASSAGSSNTEAFF. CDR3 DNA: TGTGCCAGCAGCGCCGGGTCCTCGAACACTGAAGCTTTCTTT. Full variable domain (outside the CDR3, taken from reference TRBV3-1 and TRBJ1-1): DTAVSQTPKYLVTQMGNDKSIKCEQNLGHDTMYWYKQDSKKFLKIMFSYNNKELIINETVPNRFSPKSPDKAHLNLHINSLELGDSAVYFCASSAGSSNTEAFFGQGTRLTVV.